A selection of T cell receptor beta chains follows, all from one sample in a study of blood T cell repertoires in COVID-19. TCRdb's table, derived via immunoSEQ multiplex PCR, lists solely in-frame clones and lacks some. The data show roughly 340,000 clones, around 87% seen once. Sequenced: PBMCs or T cells enriched from blood (not recorded which). The source of these receptors is a man aged 35 to 55 in a cohort exposed to, infected with or recovered from COVID-19 (not recorded which). CDR3s include the opening cysteine and the closing phenylalanine or tryptophan. The D gene is left open where the match is weak. For some rows the clone size is stated as once, few or many, or as a class when expanded; others skip it.

d_call	v_call	clone_size	j_call	cdr3_nt	cdr3_aa
NA	TRBV27	few	TRBJ2-3	TGTGCCAGCAGTTCCTCCGGTCGAATTACAGATACGCAGTATTTT	CASSSSGRITDTQYF
NA	TRBV4-2	NA	TRBJ1-4	TGTGCCAGCAGCCAAGAACTTGCAACTAATGAAAAACTGTTTTTT	CASSQELATNEKLFF
TRBD1	TRBV5-1	few	TRBJ2-1	TGCGCCAGCAGCCCGGACAGGAACAATGAGCAGTTCTTC	CASSPDRNNEQFF
TRBD1	TRBV4-1	NA	TRBJ1-4	TGCGCCAGCAGCCAAAACCTTTACGGGACAGCGGAAAAACTGTTTTTT	CASSQNLYGTAEKLFF
TRBD1	TRBV27	NA	TRBJ1-6	TGTGCCAGCAGCCTATCGGGACAGTTGGGGGGTTCACCCCTCCACTTT	CASSLSGQLGGSPLHF
NA	TRBV7-8	NA	TRBJ1-2	TGTGCCAGCAGCTTAGCGGTTGGCGGGGCCAACTATGGCTACACCTTC	CASSLAVGGANYGYTF
NA	TRBV10-3	NA	TRBJ1-3	TGTGCCATCAGTTCAGCGAGCAGGGCGGAATCATCTGGAAACACCATATATTTT	CAISSASRAESSGNTIYF
TRBD1	TRBV18	NA	TRBJ1-1	TGTGCCACCACACAGGGGCCTCAGGACACTGAAGCTTTCTTT	CATTQGPQDTEAFF
NA	TRBV18	NA	TRBJ2-2	TGTGCCAGCTCACCCGACAGAACCCCCGGGGAGCTGTTTTTT	CASSPDRTPGELFF
NA	TRBV14	NA	TRBJ2-7	TGTGCCAGCAGGTCATGCGTTTGGGGCAAAAACTCCTACGAGCAGTACTTC	CASRSCVWGKNSYEQYF
NA	TRBV7-9	NA	TRBJ1-5	TGTGCCAGCAGCTTCGCGAATAGCAATCAGCCCCAGCATTTT	CASSFANSNQPQHF
NA	TRBV6-2/TRBV6-3	NA	TRBJ2-7	TGTGCCAGCAGCCACACCTACGAGCAGTACTTC	CASSHTYEQYF
TRBD1	TRBV6-5	NA	TRBJ1-2	TGTGCCAGCAGTTCAAAGGACAGGGTCGGCGGCTACACCTTC	CASSSKDRVGGYTF
NA	TRBV10-3	NA	TRBJ1-5	TGTGCCATCAGTGAGTCGGGGGGTCAGCCCCAGCATTTT	CAISESGGQPQHF
NA	TRBV6-5	NA	TRBJ2-3	TGTGCCAGCAGCATCCGACAGCCGCGCACAGATACGCAGTATTTT	CASSIRQPRTDTQYF
NA	TRBV7-9	NA	TRBJ1-5	TGTGCCAGCAGCTCCTCAGGGACAAATCAGCCCCAGCATTTT	CASSSSGTNQPQHF
NA	TRBV19	NA	TRBJ2-5	TGTGCCAGTAGTCCACAGAGCTACCAAGAGACCCAGTACTTC	CASSPQSYQETQYF
NA	TRBV3-1/TRBV3-2	once	TRBJ1-1	TGTGCCAGCAGCCCTCCAGGGTCTGAAGCTTTCTTT	CASSPPGSEAFF
NA	TRBV11-3	once	TRBJ2-2	TGTGCCAGCAGCTTAGTTGGGGCGACCGGGGAGCTGTTTTTT	CASSLVGATGELFF
TRBD2	TRBV9	few	TRBJ2-1	TGTGCCAGCAGCGTAGTGTCTAGCGGAAGTAGCTCCTACAATGAGCAGTTCTTC	CASSVVSSGSSSYNEQFF
NA	TRBV28	NA	TRBJ1-1	TGTGCCAGCAGTTATACAGGGCGAACTGAAGCTTTCTTT	CASSYTGRTEAFF
NA	TRBV5-6	NA	TRBJ2-7	TGTGCCAGCAGCTTGGGGGGCCGGGAGCAGTACTTC	CASSLGGREQYF
TRBD2	TRBV4-2	NA	TRBJ2-5	TGTGCCAGCAGCCAAGATCATGCGGAGATCACTAGCGGGACCCAGTACTTC	CASSQDHAEITSGTQYF
NA	TRBV5-4	NA	TRBJ2-6	TGTGCCAGCAGCTTAGACGGCTTTAAGGGGCGAGGGGCCAACGTCCTGACTTTC	CASSLDGFKGRGANVLTF
TRBD1	TRBV28	NA	TRBJ2-7	TGTGCCAGCAGCCTCCTGGGGGGACAGGGATCTTACGAGCAGTACTTC	CASSLLGGQGSYEQYF
NA	TRBV4-1	once	TRBJ1-3	TGCGCCAGCAGCCCTAAATTAGGCCGAGGCTCTGGAAACACCATATATTTT	CASSPKLGRGSGNTIYF
TRBD2	TRBV18	NA	TRBJ2-7	TGTGCCAGCTCACCGCTACCGACTAGCGGGAGCCCATACGAGCAGTACTTC	CASSPLPTSGSPYEQYF
NA	TRBV5-1	NA	TRBJ2-2	TGCGCCAGCAGCATACATACAGGGACCAGCACCGGGGAGCTGTTTTTT	CASSIHTGTSTGELFF
TRBD2	TRBV3-1/TRBV3-2	NA	TRBJ2-7	TGTGCCAGCAGCCCGAGGGAGGGCCGCTACGAGCAGTACTTC	CASSPREGRYEQYF
TRBD2	TRBV19	NA	TRBJ2-1	TGTGCCAGTAGTATCTCCCCACTAGCGGGAGTCAATGAGCAGTTCTTC	CASSISPLAGVNEQFF
TRBD1	TRBV3-1/TRBV3-2	NA	TRBJ1-2	TGTGCCAGCAGCCAAGAATGGGTTCGGGACAGGAACTATGGCTACACCTTC	CASSQEWVRDRNYGYTF
NA	TRBV12-2	NA	TRBJ2-1	TGTGCAAGTCGCTTAGCGCCTTTAGCGGGCCCGTACAATGAGCAGTTCTTC	CASRLAPLAGPYNEQFF
NA	TRBV6-5	NA	TRBJ2-7	TGTGCCAGCAGTTCAAGACAGGTCGACACCTACGAGCAGTACTTC	CASSSRQVDTYEQYF
TRBD2	TRBV12-5	NA	TRBJ2-1	TGTGCTAGTGGGATCCGGACTAGCGGACTGCTTAATGAGCAGTTCTTC	CASGIRTSGLLNEQFF
TRBD1	TRBV11-2	NA	TRBJ1-1	TGTGCCAGCAGACGGCCGGGACAGGGGAACACTGAAGCTTTCTTT	CASRRPGQGNTEAFF
TRBD1	TRBV15	once	TRBJ2-7	TGTGCCACCAGCATTAGGACAGGCTACGAGCAGTACTTC	CATSIRTGYEQYF
NA	TRBV30	NA	TRBJ2-6	TGTGCCTGGAAAAGACAGTTTGGGGCCAACGTCCTGACTTTC	CAWKRQFGANVLTF
TRBD2	TRBV11-2	NA	TRBJ2-7	TGTGCCAGCAGCGCCCTAGCGGGGGCCGGTGTTGAGCAGTACTTC	CASSALAGAGVEQYF
TRBD2	TRBV5-1	NA	TRBJ2-7	TGCGCCAGCAGCCCCGGGACTAGCGGGAGGGCACCCGAGCAGTACTTC	CASSPGTSGRAPEQYF
TRBD1	TRBV11-3	NA	TRBJ2-6	TGTGCCAGCAGCCCCGGACAGGGATCCGGGGCCAACGTCCTGACTTTC	CASSPGQGSGANVLTF
NA	TRBV7-8	NA	TRBJ1-1	TGTGCCAGCAGCTCCAGGGGGAACACTGAAGCTTTCTTT	CASSSRGNTEAFF
NA	TRBV29-1	NA	TRBJ2-1	TGCAGCGTTGGTCGCGGAGGGAATGAGCAGTTCTTC	CSVGRGGNEQFF
TRBD2	TRBV24-1	NA	TRBJ2-3	TGTGCCACCAGTCGCTCTAGCGGGACCACAGATACGCAGTATTTT	CATSRSSGTTDTQYF
TRBD1	TRBV2	NA	TRBJ1-2	TGTGCCAGCAGCCCGACAGGGCCTGGCTACACCTTC	CASSPTGPGYTF
NA	TRBV6-5	NA	TRBJ1-2	TGTGCCAGCAGAACCCTGGCAGGGTCGAATGGCTACACCTTC	CASRTLAGSNGYTF
NA	TRBV2	NA	TRBJ2-7	TGTGCCAGCAGCAAGCCACGGTCCTACGAGCAGTACTTC	CASSKPRSYEQYF